This T cell receptor (beta chain) was captured in a study of neurological immune-mediated disorders. Study-wide results and limits: Subjects shared no identical expanded-clone CDR3 amino acid sequences, suggesting private TCR-beta repertoires in all groups. The most TCR clonal expansion was seen in HTLV-1-associated myelopathy, and the least was seen in multiple sclerosis, which fell below healthy controls.

Each sequencing run yielded over 170 million TCR-beta sequences from 15-18 subjects. TCRdb redid the calling of the 5' RACE reads with MiXCR, one entry per CDR3 protein. The table lists roughly 48,000 distinct CDR3 sequences, 9.5% to 15% of them singletons, with about 10% in the top ten. Time point in this sample: longitudinal time-point 3. 2 million unsorted PBMCs were stored in RNAlater at -80 °C before RNA extraction. This clonotype was seen at least ten times. Its antigen remains unknown. Germline V gene lookup returns CDR1 MNHEY and CDR2 SVGEGT. This CDR3 contains 16 residues. The V end lost 6 bases, the J end lost 5 bases, and 22 bases lay between the germline ends.

The sequence came from a male donor with HTLV-1-associated myelopathy (HAM/TSP). Sample: PBMCs. The chain is built from TRBV6-2 or TRBV6-3 and TRBJ1-2; the D gene is possibly TRBD1 (5 bases). The DNA for the CDR3 is TGTGCCAGCAGCCACGACGCTGGACTGCCAGGGTATGGCTACACCTTC. This codes for CASSHDAGLPGYGYTF.